These 27 T cell receptor beta chains originate from one sample sequenced in a study of blood T cell repertoires in COVID-19. Profiling relied on immunoSEQ multiplex PCR, and the TCRdb table lists in-frame clones only, not all of them. The sample holds some 390,000 clones, around 90% seen once. The sample consisted of peripheral blood. The receptors derive from a human donor in a cohort sampled during active COVID-19.

The V call is TRBV7-2, the J call TRBJ2-2, with 13 bases fitting TRBD2. Looked up from germline, CDR1 is SGHTA and CDR2 is FQGNSA. After removal of 6 bases from V and 9 bases from J, the junction contained 7 bases not matched to a gene. There are 15 residues in the CDR3. The CDR3 coding sequence is TGTGCCAGCAGTCCCGGGACTAGCGGGGCGTGGGAGCTGTTTTTT. It specifies CASSPGTSGAWELFF.

The chain carries TRBV19 and TRBJ1-1; TRBD1 is a possible D gene (5 bases). Deletions cut 0 bases from V and 5 bases from J, with 13 bases between. This CDR3 spans 15 amino acids. Germline CDR1 LNHDA, CDR2 SQIVND (reference sequence). DNA for the CDR3: TGTGCCAGTAGTATAGATGCCAGGGCCAGGACTGAAGCTTTCTTT. Its translation: CASSIDARARTEAFF.

This clone was counted once. J is TRBJ1-4 and V is TRBV7-2; 9 bases agree with TRBD1. The CDR3 has 16 amino acids. The V gene's germline CDR1 is SGHTA and CDR2 FQGNSA. J gave up 6 bases and V 4 bases, and 9 bases lay outside the gene matches. CDR3 sequence reads: CASSSYLQGAYEKLFF. The CDR3 nucleotides are TGTGCCAGCAGCTCGTACCTACAGGGGGCCTATGAAAAACTGTTTTTT.

J is TRBJ2-7 and V is TRBV11-2; D gene unclear. Trimming stripped 0 bases from V and 3 bases from J, with 12 bases between. Germline CDR1 reads SGHAT; CDR2 reads FQNNGV. The CDR3 has 15 amino acids. CDR3 residues: CASSLDPTGDYEQYF. The DNA of the CDR3 is TGTGCCAGCAGCTTAGATCCGACTGGAGACTACGAGCAGTACTTC.

In DNA, the CDR3 is TGTGCCAGCAGCCATAGACGCCGGGACAGGGGGCGTGGCACCGGGGAGCTGTTTTTT. This gives the protein CASSHRRRDRGRGTGELFF. This chain uses TRBV6-2 or TRBV6-3 with TRBJ2-2; 12 bases line up with TRBD1. CDR3 length: 19 amino acids. V shed 6 bases and J 4 bases; nucleotides not matched to a gene: 15. Germline lookup yields CDR1 MNHEY and CDR2 SVGEGT.

The rearrangement joins TRBV5-1 to TRBJ2-1; 10 nucleotides agree with TRBD2. V shed 2 bases and J 4 bases; nucleotides not matched to a gene: 3. Germline loops: CDR1 SGHRS, CDR2 YFSETQ. This CDR3 is built from 15 residues. The CDR3 reads CASSFRAGGYNEQFF. Here the CDR3 DNA reads TGCGCCAGCAGCTTTCGAGCGGGAGGGTACAATGAGCAGTTCTTC. The variable domain in full, with the rest retrieved from reference TRBV5-1 and TRBJ2-1, is KAGVTQTPRYLIKTRGQQVTLSCSPISGHRSVSWYQQTPGQGLQFLFEYFSETQRNKGNFPGRFSGRQFSNSRSEMNVSTLELGDSALYLCASSFRAGGYNEQFFGPGTRLTVL.

For the CDR3, the DNA is TGTGCCAGTAGTATAGATCTGGGGGGAGTCTTGGAGAATGAGCAGTTCTTC. This sequence encodes CASSIDLGGVLENEQFF. This chain connects TRBV19 to TRBJ2-1, with D possibly matching TRBD2 (6 bases). Trimming removed 0 bases from V and 7 bases from J, with 19 bases in between. There are 17 residues in the CDR3. Germline CDR1 reads LNHDA; CDR2 reads SQIVND (reference sequence).

Only one count was recorded for this clone. This chain uses TRBV5-4 with TRBJ2-1; 9 bases line up with TRBD1. The J segment lost 8 bases and the V segment lost 0 bases, leaving 9 bases of the junction unmatched. In germline, CDR1 is SGHNT, CDR2 YYREEE (reference sequence). CDR3 length: 16 amino acids. Here the CDR3 reads CASSLGGRQGDDEQFF. For the CDR3, the DNA is TGTGCCAGCAGCTTGGGGGGGCGACAGGGGGACGATGAGCAGTTCTTC.

This clone was seen just once. The chain couples TRBV30 to TRBJ1-4; D gene ambiguous. Germline V gene sequence: CDR1 GTSNPN, CDR2 SVGIG (reference sequence). Trimming shortened V by 1 base and J by 12 bases, and 15 bases separated the two germline ends. CDR3 length: 13 amino acids. Here the CDR3 reads CAWSASAPNELFF. Written as DNA, the CDR3 is TGTGCCTGGAGTGCCTCCGCGCCGAATGAACTGTTTTTT.

This chain links TRBV7-3 with TRBJ2-1, with 16 nucleotides matching TRBD2. Germline values: CDR1 SGHTA, CDR2 FQGTGA. This CDR3 spans 19 amino acids. With V trimmed by 1 base and J by 0 bases, 3 bases remained unmatched. CDR3 bases: TGTGCCAGCAGCTTAAGAGGGACTAGCGGGAGGGCCTCCTACAATGAGCAGTTCTTC. Protein product: CASSLRGTSGRASYNEQFF.

This clone was counted only a few times. The V gene is TRBV19, the J gene TRBJ1-1, with D perhaps matching TRBD1 (6 bases). Trimming shortened V by 6 bases and J by 6 bases, and 11 bases separated the two germline ends. This CDR3 contains 12 residues. Germline V gene lookup returns CDR1 LNHDA and CDR2 SQIVND (reference sequence). CDR3 DNA: TGTGCCAGTAGCCGCGGACAGCCTGAAGCTTTCTTT. Its translation: CASSRGQPEAFF.

The rearrangement uses TRBV5-1 and TRBJ2-3; 10 nucleotides align to TRBD1. There are 18 residues in the CDR3. Germline-derived CDR1 and CDR2 are SGHRS and YFSETQ. J gave up 4 bases and V 2 bases, and 13 bases lay outside the gene matches. CDR3 DNA sequence: TGCGCCAGCAGCTTAGGTTTCGGGGGACAGGGGATGTCAGATACGCAGTATTTT. This codes for CASSLGFGGQGMSDTQYF.

The CDR3 loop reads CSVEGGEIAKNIQYF. The CDR3 DNA is TGCAGCGTTGAAGGGGGCGAAATAGCCAAAAACATTCAGTACTTC. The rearrangement uses TRBV29-1 and TRBJ2-4; D might be TRBD1 (5 bases). The germline V gene has CDR1 SQVTM and CDR2 ANQGSEA. The CDR3 contains 15 residues. V was shortened by 1 base and J by 0 bases, with 10 bases between the two germline ends.

V usage is TRBV9 and J usage is TRBJ1-6; tentative D call: TRBD1 (5 bases). CDR3 length: 15 amino acids. Trimming removed 4 bases from V and 8 bases from J, with 16 bases in between. Germline V gene lookup returns CDR1 SGDLS and CDR2 YYNGEE. This chain's CDR3 is CASSKETATDSPLHF. The CDR3 DNA reads TGTGCCAGCAGCAAAGAGACAGCCACGGATTCACCCCTCCACTTT.

In this sample, this clone turned up once. V gene TRBV5-8 combines with J gene TRBJ2-3, with TRBD2 as a possible D gene (7 bases). The CDR3 contains 16 residues. Germline lookup yields CDR1 SGHTS and CDR2 YDEGEE. V was pared by 1 base and J by 0 bases, with 12 bases between. The CDR3 is CASSLRRGGSTDTQYF. The CDR3 DNA reads TGTGCCAGCAGCTTGCGTCGCGGGGGCAGCACAGATACGCAGTATTTT.

CDR3 in DNA: TGCGCCAGCAGCCTTAGCTTATCTAACTATGGCTACACCTTC. Translated: CASSLSLSNYGYTF. V gene TRBV5-1 combines with J gene TRBJ1-2; D remains ambiguous. The germline V gene encodes CDR1 SGHRS and CDR2 YFSETQ. V lost 4 bases and J 0 bases, leaving 10 bases between the germline ends. The CDR3 length is 14 residues.

J is TRBJ2-7 and V is TRBV28; possibly TRBD2 for D (6 bases). Germline V gene lookup returns CDR1 MDHEN and CDR2 SYDVKM. This CDR3 contains 14 residues. Trimming removed 6 bases from V and 0 bases from J, with 12 bases in between. Here the CDR3 reads CASRISGSSYEQYF. CDR3 coding DNA: TGTGCCAGCAGGATTAGCGGAAGCTCCTACGAGCAGTACTTC.

The genes are TRBV6-5 and TRBJ1-1; D is unclear. Trimming stripped 0 bases from V and 7 bases from J, with 9 bases between. This CDR3 contains 13 residues. The V gene's germline CDR1 is MNHEY and CDR2 SVGAGI. The CDR3 region is CASSYSRGFEAFF. The CDR3 coding sequence is TGTGCCAGCAGTTACTCGAGAGGCTTTGAAGCTTTCTTT.

The J gene is TRBJ1-1, the V gene TRBV28; 7 nucleotides agree with TRBD1. Germline V gives CDR1 MDHEN, CDR2 SYDVKM. Trimming at V came to 1 base and at J to 9 bases, leaving 14 bases not matched to a gene. This CDR3 has 16 residues. CDR3 DNA sequence: TGTGCCAGCAGTTTATCCCCACACCGACAGGGTTTCAAAGCTTTCTTT. This sequence encodes CASSLSPHRQGFKAFF. Drawing the rest from reference TRBV28 and TRBJ1-1, the complete variable domain is DVKVTQSSRYLVKRTGEKVFLECVQDMDHENMFWYRQDPGLGLRLIYFSYDVKMKEKGDIPEGYSVSREKKERFSLILESASTNQTSMYLCASSLSPHRQGFKAFFGQGTRLTVV.

The V and J genes are TRBV11-2 and TRBJ2-5; a possible D gene is TRBD1 (5 bases). This CDR3 contains 15 residues. The germline V gene has CDR1 SGHAT and CDR2 FQNNGV. Trimming pared 1 base from V and 5 bases from J, leaving 14 bases between. CDR3 coding DNA: TGTGCCAGCAGCTTAGCGGACATGTCGCTGGAGACCCAGTACTTC. Translation gives CASSLADMSLETQYF.

The gene calls are TRBV19 and TRBJ1-2; the match to TRBD1 covers 10 bases. With V trimmed by 4 bases and J by 5 bases, 7 bases remained unmatched. Germline values: CDR1 LNHDA, CDR2 SQIVND (reference sequence). The CDR3 contains 15 residues. CDR3 in DNA: TGTGCCAGTAGTACAAGAACGGGACAGGGGTATGGCTACACCTTC. Translating gives CASSTRTGQGYGYTF.

The chain has TRBV5-1 and TRBJ1-1; no definite D call. CDR3 length: 16 residues. Germline CDR1 is SGHRS and CDR2 is YFSETQ. V lost 3 bases and J 1 base, leaving 16 bases between the germline ends. CDR3 nucleotides: TGCGCCAGCAGCTACCTCATCGGGCGGGCGAACACTGAAGCTTTCTTT. Its protein is CASSYLIGRANTEAFF. The entire variable domain, with the rest obtained from reference TRBV5-1 and TRBJ1-1, is as follows: KAGVTQTPRYLIKTRGQQVTLSCSPISGHRSVSWYQQTPGQGLQFLFEYFSETQRNKGNFPGRFSGRQFSNSRSEMNVSTLELGDSALYLCASSYLIGRANTEAFFGQGTRLTVV.

J is TRBJ2-2 and V is TRBV4-2; TRBD2 matches 14 bases. This CDR3 has 17 amino acids. Germline V gives CDR1 LGHNA, CDR2 YNFKEQ. Trimming at V came to 3 bases and at J to 5 bases, leaving 5 bases not matched to a gene. The CDR3 sequence is CASSQGGLAGVTGELFF. For the CDR3, the DNA is TGTGCCAGCAGCCAGGGGGGACTAGCGGGGGTTACCGGGGAGCTGTTTTTT.

This clone was recorded only once. The rearrangement uses TRBV6-5 and TRBJ2-7, with 11 bases identical to TRBD1. The V and J ends lost 2 bases and 2 bases, in that order; junction bases with no gene match: 5. The CDR3 covers 16 residues. Germline-derived CDR1 and CDR2 are MNHEY and SVGAGI. The CDR3 sequence: CASSYGRDRGTYEQYF. CDR3 DNA sequence: TGTGCCAGCAGTTACGGCCGGGACAGGGGGACCTACGAGCAGTACTTC.

This sequence joins TRBV5-6 and TRBJ2-7, with D possibly TRBD1 on 5 matching bases. The ends were cut back, 4 bases at V and 2 bases at J, with 13 bases in the middle. Germline V gives CDR1 SGHDT, CDR2 YYEEEE. This CDR3 comprises 14 residues. CDR3 bases: TGTGCCAGCAGCACTCCGGACACAACCTACGAGCAGTACTTC. It yields the protein CASSTPDTTYEQYF.

The gene calls are TRBV5-1 and TRBJ1-5; D gene unclear. The CDR3 is made up of 13 amino acids. Trimming took 4 bases from V and 6 from J, leaving 11 bases between them. Germline V lookup: CDR1 SGHRS, CDR2 YFSETQ. The CDR3 DNA follows: TGCGCCAGCAGCCCCCTGGGAGGTCAGCCCCAGCATTTT. This translates into CASSPLGGQPQHF.

The gene calls are TRBV5-6 and TRBJ2-5, with D perhaps TRBD2 (5 bases). The V end was cut by 3 bases, the J end by 5 bases, with 11 bases between. Looked up from germline, CDR1 is SGHDT and CDR2 is YYEEEE. This CDR3 region has 13 residues. CDR3 nucleotide sequence: TGTGCCAGCAGCTGGGCAGGACTCGAGACCCAGTACTTC. It translates to CASSWAGLETQYF.